This is a list of T cell receptor beta chains from one sample in a study of PD-1 blockade in mismatch repair-deficient tumors. Only in-frame clones appear in the TCRdb table, and some are missing; sequencing was by immunoSEQ multiplex PCR. The sample holds some 15,000 clones, approximately 84% seen once. The sample consisted of PBMCs, taken less than 25 weeks after starting pembrolizumab. The receptors were sampled from an adult with mismatch repair-deficient cancer. CDR3s include the opening cysteine and the closing phenylalanine or tryptophan. The order of the fields is J gene, clone size, V gene, D gene, CDR3 DNA, CDR3 protein. D genes are given only for firm matches. Clone size is given for some rows only: seen once, a few or many times, or a class if the clone is expanded.

J: TRBJ2-2; size: .; V: TRBV30; D: .; DNA: TGTGCCTGGCTCCAGACTAGTTTCACCGGGGAGCTGTTTTTT; CDR3: CAWLQTSFTGELFF
J: TRBJ2-7; size: .; V: TRBV2; D: TRBD1; DNA: TGTGCCAGCAGACGACAGGGGAGCTCCTACGAGCAGTACTTC; CDR3: CASRRQGSSYEQYF
J: TRBJ2-5; size: .; V: TRBV5-1; D: TRBD1; DNA: TGCGCCAGCACCCACGGGACAGGGGAAGAAACCCAGTACTTC; CDR3: CASTHGTGEETQYF
J: TRBJ2-2; size: .; V: TRBV14; D: TRBD2; DNA: TGTGCCAGCAGCCAAGGAACAGTAGCGGGAGGGGGCACCGGGGAGCTGTTTTTT; CDR3: CASSQGTVAGGGTGELFF
J: TRBJ2-1; size: .; V: TRBV5-1; D: TRBD2; DNA: TGCGCCAGCCGGACTAGCGGGAGTGGAGATGAGCAGTTCTTC; CDR3: CASRTSGSGDEQFF
J: TRBJ2-3; size: once; V: TRBV7-3; D: .; DNA: TGTGCCAGCAGCTCTGGATCAGCGGGCACAGATACGCAGTATTTT; CDR3: CASSSGSAGTDTQYF
J: TRBJ2-5; size: .; V: TRBV2; D: TRBD1; DNA: TGTGCCAGCAGCAAACAGGGGGGACAAGAGACCCAGTACTTC; CDR3: CASSKQGGQETQYF
J: TRBJ2-1; size: .; V: TRBV7-6; D: TRBD2; DNA: TGTGCCAGCAGCCTGCGACTAGCGTCGAGGGAGCAGTTCTTC; CDR3: CASSLRLASREQFF
J: TRBJ2-3; size: once; V: TRBV6-1; D: TRBD2; DNA: TGTGCCAGCAACACCGGGACGGCCGGGACTAGCAAGCAGTATTTT; CDR3: CASNTGTAGTSKQYF
J: TRBJ1-1; size: once; V: TRBV27; D: .; DNA: TGTGCCAGCACACCAGGTTATTTGAACACTGAAGCTTTCTTT; CDR3: CASTPGYLNTEAFF
J: TRBJ2-7; size: .; V: TRBV11-2; D: TRBD2; DNA: TGTGCCAGCAGCTTAGGGACTAGCGGATACCGGAGCTCCTACGAGCAGTACTTC; CDR3: CASSLGTSGYRSSYEQYF
J: TRBJ2-1; size: .; V: TRBV4-1; D: .; DNA: TGCGCCAGCAGCCGGGACATCTCCTACAATGAGCAGTTCTTC; CDR3: CASSRDISYNEQFF
J: TRBJ2-3; size: .; V: TRBV13; D: .; DNA: TGTGCCAGCAGCTTACCTAGCACAGATACGCAGTATTTT; CDR3: CASSLPSTDTQYF
J: TRBJ2-7; size: few; V: TRBV28; D: TRBD2; DNA: TGTGCCAGCAGTTTATGGACTAGCGGCAGCGGCGAGCAGTACTTC; CDR3: CASSLWTSGSGEQYF
J: TRBJ2-5; size: .; V: TRBV5-1; D: .; DNA: TGCGCCAGCAGCTTGATTAGCGGCTCGGAGACCCAGTACTTC; CDR3: CASSLISGSETQYF
J: TRBJ2-2; size: .; V: TRBV11-2; D: .; DNA: TGTGCCAGCAGCTTATGGGGACTCAACACCGGGGAGCTGTTTTTT; CDR3: CASSLWGLNTGELFF
J: TRBJ1-5; size: .; V: TRBV2; D: .; DNA: TGTGCCAGCAGTGGACAACAGGTTAATCAGCCCCAGCATTTT; CDR3: CASSGQQVNQPQHF
J: TRBJ1-4; size: .; V: TRBV30; D: .; DNA: TGTGCCTGGAGCCGGACAGTCTATAATGAAAAACTGTTTTTT; CDR3: CAWSRTVYNEKLFF
J: TRBJ2-3; size: .; V: TRBV5-6; D: .; DNA: TGTGCCAGCAGCTTAGTTGGAGAGAGCACAGATACGCAGTATTTT; CDR3: CASSLVGESTDTQYF
J: TRBJ1-1; size: once; V: TRBV2; D: TRBD1; DNA: TGTGCCAGCAATCCACAGGGGGCCAACACTGAAGCTTTCTTT; CDR3: CASNPQGANTEAFF
J: TRBJ2-2; size: once; V: TRBV4-2; D: .; DNA: TGTGCCAGCAGCCAAGGACTGGAATTGAACACCGGGGAGCTGTTTTTT; CDR3: CASSQGLELNTGELFF
J: TRBJ1-2; size: .; V: TRBV2; D: .; DNA: TGTGCCAGCAGCCCGGGACTAAGGAACTATGGCTACACCTTC; CDR3: CASSPGLRNYGYTF
J: TRBJ1-3; size: .; V: TRBV18; D: TRBD1; DNA: TGTGCCAGCTCACCTGACAGGGGGCGGACTGGAAACACCATATATTTT; CDR3: CASSPDRGRTGNTIYF
J: TRBJ2-2; size: once; V: TRBV27; D: TRBD1; DNA: TGTGCCAGCAGTTCATGGACAGGGGGCGGTGTTACTGGGGAGCTGTTTTTT; CDR3: CASSSWTGGGVTGELFF
J: TRBJ1-3; size: .; V: TRBV19; D: .; DNA: TGTGCCAGCCAACAGGGACGTGGAAACACCATATATTTT; CDR3: CASQQGRGNTIYF
J: TRBJ2-5; size: .; V: TRBV7-9; D: TRBD2; DNA: TGTGCCAGCAGCTCGAGCGGGAGAGGAGAGACCCAGTACTTC; CDR3: CASSSSGRGETQYF
J: TRBJ1-1; size: .; V: TRBV27; D: .; DNA: TGTGCCAGCAGTTCGTACAGGCTGAGGAACACTGAAGCTTTCTTT; CDR3: CASSSYRLRNTEAFF
J: TRBJ2-1; size: .; V: TRBV9; D: .; DNA: TGTGCCAGCAGCCCTGAGACTGGATACAATGAGCAGTTCTTC; CDR3: CASSPETGYNEQFF
J: TRBJ2-4; size: .; V: TRBV20-1; D: .; DNA: TGCAGTGCTAGACCAGGGAACATTCAGTACTTC; CDR3: CSARPGNIQYF
J: TRBJ2-7; size: few; V: TRBV18; D: TRBD2; DNA: TGTGCCAGCTCACTACTTGGACTAGCGGGGGCCTACGAGCAGTACTTC; CDR3: CASSLLGLAGAYEQYF
J: TRBJ2-7; size: .; V: TRBV9; D: .; DNA: TGTGCCAGCAGCAATAGTTACGAGCAGTACTTC; CDR3: CASSNSYEQYF
J: TRBJ1-5; size: .; V: TRBV28; D: .; DNA: TGTGCCAGCAGCTACACGCGGTACGGGCAGCCCCAGCATTTT; CDR3: CASSYTRYGQPQHF
J: TRBJ1-2; size: .; V: TRBV5-4; D: TRBD1; DNA: TGTGCCAGCAGCTCCCCGGACAGGGGAGAGTATGGCTACACCTTC; CDR3: CASSSPDRGEYGYTF
J: TRBJ2-1; size: .; V: TRBV30; D: TRBD2; DNA: TGTGCCTGGAACCTCGGGACTAGCGGGAGTGGTGAGCAGTTCTTC; CDR3: CAWNLGTSGSGEQFF
J: TRBJ2-1; size: once; V: TRBV27; D: TRBD2; DNA: TGTGCCAGCAGTCCCCATAGCGGGGAGGGGGATGAGCAGTTCTTC; CDR3: CASSPHSGEGDEQFF
J: TRBJ2-1; size: .; V: TRBV27; D: .; DNA: TGTGCCAGCAGCCCCAGGATGAATGAGCAGTTCTTC; CDR3: CASSPRMNEQFF
J: TRBJ1-1; size: .; V: TRBV18; D: .; DNA: TGTGCCAGCTCACCACGTTCCGGACAGCAGAACACTGAAGCTTTCTTT; CDR3: CASSPRSGQQNTEAFF
J: TRBJ2-1; size: .; V: TRBV27; D: .; DNA: TGTGCCAGCAGTCCGGACTCCTTTAATGAGCAGTTCTTC; CDR3: CASSPDSFNEQFF
J: TRBJ2-7; size: .; V: TRBV4-1; D: .; DNA: TGCGCCAGCAGCCAACAAGGGACTGCTTTCTCCTACGAGCAGTACTTC; CDR3: CASSQQGTAFSYEQYF
J: TRBJ1-2; size: once; V: TRBV6-1; D: .; DNA: TGTGCCTCCCAAGAGGAGCTAGGCGATGGCTACACCTTC; CDR3: CASQEELGDGYTF
J: TRBJ1-1; size: .; V: TRBV29-1; D: .; DNA: TGCAGCGTTCTCCTACCAGGGAACACTGAAGCTTTCTTT; CDR3: CSVLLPGNTEAFF
J: TRBJ2-2; size: .; V: TRBV5-1; D: .; DNA: TGCGCCAGCAGCTATGGGGGAGGCACCGGGGAGCTGTTTTTT; CDR3: CASSYGGGTGELFF
J: TRBJ1-4; size: .; V: TRBV2; D: TRBD1; DNA: TGTGCCAGCAGGCCAGGACAGGGAGCAACTAATGAAAAACTGTTTTTT; CDR3: CASRPGQGATNEKLFF
J: TRBJ2-3; size: .; V: TRBV19; D: TRBD2; DNA: TGTGCCAGTAGTTTTAGCGGGAGCACAGATACGCAGTATTTT; CDR3: CASSFSGSTDTQYF
J: TRBJ1-5; size: .; V: TRBV2; D: .; DNA: TGTGCCAGCATGGGATCCAGGGGTGTCGGCAATCAGCCCCAGCATTTT; CDR3: CASMGSRGVGNQPQHF
J: TRBJ1-4; size: .; V: TRBV10-3; D: TRBD1; DNA: TGTGCCATCAGTCCCAGCGACAGGGATAGACTGTTTTTT; CDR3: CAISPSDRDRLFF
J: TRBJ2-5; size: .; V: TRBV28; D: .; DNA: TGTGCCAGCAGTTTGAGCGGGACCCAGTACTTC; CDR3: CASSLSGTQYF
J: TRBJ2-7; size: few; V: TRBV7-6; D: TRBD1; DNA: TGTGCCAGCAGCTACTCGGACAGGGGCGAGCAGTACTTC; CDR3: CASSYSDRGEQYF
J: TRBJ1-1; size: .; V: TRBV20-1; D: .; DNA: TGCAGTGCTTCCGGGGGGGGTGAAGCTTTCTTT; CDR3: CSASGGGEAFF
J: TRBJ2-2; size: .; V: TRBV30; D: .; DNA: TGTGCCTGGAGCTACCTCGGGGGAGCGAACACCGGGGAGCTGTTTTTT; CDR3: CAWSYLGGANTGELFF
J: TRBJ2-1; size: .; V: TRBV18; D: TRBD2; DNA: TGTGCCAGCTCATCGTACGGGACTAGAGGGGTCTACAATGAGCAGTTCTTC; CDR3: CASSSYGTRGVYNEQFF
J: TRBJ1-5; size: once; V: TRBV20-1; D: .; DNA: TGCAGTGCTAGTTTCGGTGAGCCCCAGCATTTT; CDR3: CSASFGEPQHF
J: TRBJ2-5; size: .; V: TRBV6-1; D: .; DNA: TGTGCCAGCAGTGATTTAAGCCCCCAGTACTTC; CDR3: CASSDLSPQYF
J: TRBJ1-5; size: .; V: TRBV6-4; D: TRBD1; DNA: TGTGCCAGCAGTGGACAGGGTAGGAGCAATCAGCCCCAGCATTTT; CDR3: CASSGQGRSNQPQHF
J: TRBJ1-1; size: .; V: TRBV6-5; D: .; DNA: TGTGCCAGCACCCAGACCCCCGGGTTCGCTGAAGCTTTCTTT; CDR3: CASTQTPGFAEAFF
J: TRBJ2-5; size: .; V: TRBV7-9; D: .; DNA: TGTGCCAGCAGCTTTGCCAGGGAGACCCAGTACTTC; CDR3: CASSFARETQYF
J: TRBJ2-7; size: few; V: TRBV6-1; D: .; DNA: TGTGCCAGCAGCTCGACAGGCCTTTACTACGAGCAGTACTTC; CDR3: CASSSTGLYYEQYF